Included here is one T cell receptor beta chain sequence, with context. Here immunoSEQ multiplex PCR was the method, and the copy in TCRdb shows in-frame clones only, minus some. The repertoire includes roughly 150,000 clones, roughly 80% of them detected once, and roughly 8% sits in the top ten. This CDR3 has 13 residues. V was trimmed by 8 bases and J by 4 bases, leaving 11 bases between them. The entry originates in a study of blood T cell repertoires in COVID-19. The chain uses TRBV12-3 or TRBV12-4 and TRBJ2-2, with a tentative D call TRBD2 (5 bases). The sample comprised PBMCs or T cells enriched from blood (not recorded which). The receptor's source is a woman aged 50 to 60 who had recovered from COVID-19. Here the CDR3 reads CASDWRVTGELFF. The CDR3 DNA is TGTGCCAGCGATTGGCGGGTCACCGGGGAGCTGTTTTTT.